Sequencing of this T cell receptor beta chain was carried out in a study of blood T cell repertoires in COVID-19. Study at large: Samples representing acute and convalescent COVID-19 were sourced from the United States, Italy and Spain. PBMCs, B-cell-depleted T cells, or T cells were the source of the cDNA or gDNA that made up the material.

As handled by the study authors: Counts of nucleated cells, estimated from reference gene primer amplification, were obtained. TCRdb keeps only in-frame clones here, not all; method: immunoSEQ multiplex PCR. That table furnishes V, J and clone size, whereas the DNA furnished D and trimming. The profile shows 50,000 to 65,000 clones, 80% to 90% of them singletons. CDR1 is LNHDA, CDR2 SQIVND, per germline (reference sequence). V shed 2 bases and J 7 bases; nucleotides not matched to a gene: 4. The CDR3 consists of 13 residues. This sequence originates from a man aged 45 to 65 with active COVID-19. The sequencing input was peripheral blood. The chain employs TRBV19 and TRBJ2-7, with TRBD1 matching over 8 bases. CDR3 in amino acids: CASSIQGAGEQYF. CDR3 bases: TGTGCCAGTAGTATACAGGGGGCGGGGGAGCAGTACTTC. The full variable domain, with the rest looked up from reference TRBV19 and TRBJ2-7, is DGGITQSPKYLFRKEGQNVTLSCEQNLNHDAMYWYRQDPGQGLRLIYYSQIVNDFQKGDIAEGYSVSREKKESFPLTVTSAQKNPTAFYLCASSIQGAGEQYFGPGTRLTVT.